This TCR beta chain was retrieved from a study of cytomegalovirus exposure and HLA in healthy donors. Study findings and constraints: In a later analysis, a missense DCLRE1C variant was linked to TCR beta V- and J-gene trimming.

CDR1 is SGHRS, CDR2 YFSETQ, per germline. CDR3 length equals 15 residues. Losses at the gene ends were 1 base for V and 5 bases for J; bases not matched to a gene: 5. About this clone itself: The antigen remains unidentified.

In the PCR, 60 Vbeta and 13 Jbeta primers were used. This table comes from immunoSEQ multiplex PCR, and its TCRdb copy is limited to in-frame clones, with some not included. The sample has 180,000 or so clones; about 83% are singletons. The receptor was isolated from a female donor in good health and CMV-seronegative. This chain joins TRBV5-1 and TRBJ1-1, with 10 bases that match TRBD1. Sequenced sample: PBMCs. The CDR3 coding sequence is TGCGCCAGCAGCTTGACCGGGACAGGGGTAACTGAAGCTTTCTTT. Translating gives CASSLTGTGVTEAFF.